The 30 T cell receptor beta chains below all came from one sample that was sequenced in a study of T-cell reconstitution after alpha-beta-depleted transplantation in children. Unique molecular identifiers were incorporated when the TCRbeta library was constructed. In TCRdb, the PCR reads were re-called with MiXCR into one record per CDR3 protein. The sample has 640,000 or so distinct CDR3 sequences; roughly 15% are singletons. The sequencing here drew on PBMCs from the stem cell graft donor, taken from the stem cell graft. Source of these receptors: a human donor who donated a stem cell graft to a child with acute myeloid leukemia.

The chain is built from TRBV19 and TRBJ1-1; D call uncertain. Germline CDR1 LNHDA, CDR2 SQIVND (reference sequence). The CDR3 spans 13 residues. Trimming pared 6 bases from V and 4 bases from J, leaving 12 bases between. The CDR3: CASRDIIGTEAFF. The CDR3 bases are TGTGCCAGTAGAGACATTATTGGCACTGAAGCTTTCTTT.

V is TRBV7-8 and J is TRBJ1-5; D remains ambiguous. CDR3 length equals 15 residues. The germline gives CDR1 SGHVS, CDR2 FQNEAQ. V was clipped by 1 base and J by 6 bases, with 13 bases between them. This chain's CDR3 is CASSLELRVRQPQHF. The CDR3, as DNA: TGTGCCAGCAGCTTAGAGCTGAGGGTGCGTCAGCCCCAGCATTTT.

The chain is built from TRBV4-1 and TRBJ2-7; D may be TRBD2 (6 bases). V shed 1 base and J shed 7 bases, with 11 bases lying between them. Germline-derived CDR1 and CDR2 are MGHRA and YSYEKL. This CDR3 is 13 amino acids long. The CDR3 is CASSQVGRGEQYV. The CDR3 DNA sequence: TGCGCCAGCAGCCAAGTTGGTCGGGGGGAGCAGTACGTC.

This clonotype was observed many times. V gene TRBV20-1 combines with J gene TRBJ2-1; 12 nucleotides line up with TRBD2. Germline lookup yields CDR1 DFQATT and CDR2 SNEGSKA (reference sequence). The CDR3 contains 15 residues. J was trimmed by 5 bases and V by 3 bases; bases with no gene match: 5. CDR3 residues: CSARGLAGENNEQFF. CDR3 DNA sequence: TGCAGTGCTAGGGGACTAGCGGGCGAAAACAATGAGCAGTTCTTC.

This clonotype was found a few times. The DNA of the CDR3 is TGTGCCATCAGTGAGAAAAGGGGTACGGACATTCAGTACTTC. Translated, it gives CAISEKRGTDIQYF. The chain is built from TRBV10-3 and TRBJ2-4; possibly TRBD1 for D (5 bases). This CDR3 has 14 residues. The germline V gene encodes CDR1 ENHRY and CDR2 SYGVKD. Between the trimmed V and J ends, which lost 2 bases and 8 bases, there was a span of 13 bases.

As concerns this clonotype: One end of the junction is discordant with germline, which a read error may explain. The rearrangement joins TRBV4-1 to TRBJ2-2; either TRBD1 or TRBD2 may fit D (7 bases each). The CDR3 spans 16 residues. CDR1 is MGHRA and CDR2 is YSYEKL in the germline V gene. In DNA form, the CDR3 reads TGCGCCAGCAGCCACACAGGGGAGGGATACACCGGGGAACTGTTTTTT. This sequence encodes CASSHTGEGYTGELFF.

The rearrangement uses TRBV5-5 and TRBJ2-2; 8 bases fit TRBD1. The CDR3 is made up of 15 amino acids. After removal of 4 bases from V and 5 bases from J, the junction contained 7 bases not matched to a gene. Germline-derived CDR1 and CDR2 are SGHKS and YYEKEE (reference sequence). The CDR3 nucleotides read TGTGCCAGCAGCGCCGCCGGACAGGGTACCGGGGAGCTGTTTTTT. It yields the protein CASSAAGQGTGELFF.

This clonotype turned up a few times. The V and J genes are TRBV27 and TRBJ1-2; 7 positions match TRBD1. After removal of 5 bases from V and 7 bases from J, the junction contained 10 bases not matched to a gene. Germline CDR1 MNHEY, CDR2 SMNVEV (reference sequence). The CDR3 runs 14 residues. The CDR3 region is CASSKGGPWAGYTF. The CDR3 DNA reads TGTGCCAGCAGTAAAGGGGGCCCGTGGGCTGGCTACACCTTC.

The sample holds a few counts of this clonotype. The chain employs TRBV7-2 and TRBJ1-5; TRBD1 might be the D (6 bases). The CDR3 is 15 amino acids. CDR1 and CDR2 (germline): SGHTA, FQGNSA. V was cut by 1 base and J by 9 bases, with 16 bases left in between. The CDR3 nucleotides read TGTGCCAGCAGCTTAGAAGCGGGACAACGGGCGCCCCAGCATTTT. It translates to CASSLEAGQRAPQHF.

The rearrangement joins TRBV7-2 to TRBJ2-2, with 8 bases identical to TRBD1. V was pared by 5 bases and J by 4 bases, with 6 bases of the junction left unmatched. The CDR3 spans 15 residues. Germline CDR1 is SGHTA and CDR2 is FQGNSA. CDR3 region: CASSPGQARTGELFF. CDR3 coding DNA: TGTGCCAGCAGCCCGGGACAGGCCCGCACCGGGGAGCTGTTTTTT.

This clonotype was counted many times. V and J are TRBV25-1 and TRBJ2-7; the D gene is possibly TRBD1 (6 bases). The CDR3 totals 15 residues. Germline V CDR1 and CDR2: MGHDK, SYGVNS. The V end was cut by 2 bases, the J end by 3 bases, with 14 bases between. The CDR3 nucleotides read TGTGCCAGCAGTGAACCCACGGGCAGGGGCTACGAGCAGTACTTC. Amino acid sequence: CASSEPTGRGYEQYF.

CDR3 loop: CSARVLSSNQPQHF. In DNA form, the CDR3 reads TGCAGTGCTAGAGTGTTGAGTAGCAATCAGCCCCAGCATTTT. This chain joins TRBV20-1 and TRBJ1-5; D is uncertain. Germline V gene data show CDR1 as DFQATT and CDR2 as SNEGSKA (reference sequence). This CDR3 has 14 residues. Trimming left V 1 base short and J 0 bases short, with 7 bases between.

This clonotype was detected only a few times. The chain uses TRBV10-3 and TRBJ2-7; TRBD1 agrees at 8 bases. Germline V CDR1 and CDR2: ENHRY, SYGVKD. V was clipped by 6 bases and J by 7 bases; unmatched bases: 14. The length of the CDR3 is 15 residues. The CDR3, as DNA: TGTGCCATCAGGGGGGGTGGACAGGGACCTGGGGAGCAGTACTTC. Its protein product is CAIRGGGQGPGEQYF.

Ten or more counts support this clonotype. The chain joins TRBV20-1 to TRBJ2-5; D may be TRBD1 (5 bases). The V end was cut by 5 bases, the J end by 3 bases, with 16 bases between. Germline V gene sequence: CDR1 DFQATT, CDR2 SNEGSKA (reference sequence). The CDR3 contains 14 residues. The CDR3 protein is CSAPRTPGKETQYF. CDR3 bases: TGCAGTGCTCCGAGGACCCCAGGGAAAGAGACCCAGTACTTC.

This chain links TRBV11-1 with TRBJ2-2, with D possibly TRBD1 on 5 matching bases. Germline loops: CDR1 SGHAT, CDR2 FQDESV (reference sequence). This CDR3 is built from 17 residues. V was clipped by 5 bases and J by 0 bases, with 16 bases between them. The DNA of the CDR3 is TGTGCCAGCAGCGACTTGACAGTTTCCGCGAACACCGGGGAGCTGTTTTTT. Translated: CASSDLTVSANTGELFF.

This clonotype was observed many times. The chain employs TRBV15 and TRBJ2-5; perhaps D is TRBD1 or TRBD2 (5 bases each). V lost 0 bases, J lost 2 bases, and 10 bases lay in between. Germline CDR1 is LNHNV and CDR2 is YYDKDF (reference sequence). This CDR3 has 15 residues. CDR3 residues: CATSRDRGPQETQYF. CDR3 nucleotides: TGTGCCACCAGCAGAGATCGGGGCCCTCAAGAGACCCAGTACTTC.

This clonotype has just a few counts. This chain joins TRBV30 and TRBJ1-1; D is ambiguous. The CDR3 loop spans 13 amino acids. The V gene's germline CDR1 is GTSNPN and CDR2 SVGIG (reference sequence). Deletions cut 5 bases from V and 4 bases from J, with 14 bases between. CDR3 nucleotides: TGTGCCTGGTCTCACGGTCGCGGCACTGAAGCTTTCTTT. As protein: CAWSHGRGTEAFF.

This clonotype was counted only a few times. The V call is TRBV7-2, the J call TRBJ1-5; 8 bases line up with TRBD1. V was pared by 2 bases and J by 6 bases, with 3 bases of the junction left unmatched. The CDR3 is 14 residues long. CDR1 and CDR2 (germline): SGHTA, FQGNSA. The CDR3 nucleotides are TGTGCCAGCAGCTTACCAGGGGGCGTTCAGCCCCAGCATTTT. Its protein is CASSLPGGVQPQHF.

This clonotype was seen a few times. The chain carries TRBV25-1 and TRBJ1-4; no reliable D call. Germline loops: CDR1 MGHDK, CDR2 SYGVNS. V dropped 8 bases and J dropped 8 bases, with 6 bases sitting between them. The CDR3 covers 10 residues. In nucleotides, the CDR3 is TGTGCCAGCGGAGCCGAAAAACTGTTTTTT. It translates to CASGAEKLFF.

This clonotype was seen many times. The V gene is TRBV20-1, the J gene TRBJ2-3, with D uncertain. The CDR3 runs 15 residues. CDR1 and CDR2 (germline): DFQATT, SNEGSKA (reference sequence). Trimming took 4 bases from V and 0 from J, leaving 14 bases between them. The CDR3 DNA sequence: TGCAGTGCTATGAGCTCGGATGAGAGCACAGATACGCAGTATTTT. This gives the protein CSAMSSDESTDTQYF.

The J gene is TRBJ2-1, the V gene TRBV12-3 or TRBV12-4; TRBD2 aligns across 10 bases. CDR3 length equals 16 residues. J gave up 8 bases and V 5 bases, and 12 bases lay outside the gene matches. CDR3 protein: CASSPRLSGGADEQFF. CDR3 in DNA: TGTGCCAGCAGTCCACGACTCAGCGGGGGGGCAGATGAGCAGTTCTTC.

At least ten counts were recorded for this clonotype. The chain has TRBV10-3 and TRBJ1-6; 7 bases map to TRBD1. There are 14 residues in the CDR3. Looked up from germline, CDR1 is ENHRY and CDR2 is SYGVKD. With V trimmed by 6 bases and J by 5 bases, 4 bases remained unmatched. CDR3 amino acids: CAIRGDSNNSPLHF. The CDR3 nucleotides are TGTGCCATCAGGGGGGACAGTAATAATTCACCCCTCCACTTT.

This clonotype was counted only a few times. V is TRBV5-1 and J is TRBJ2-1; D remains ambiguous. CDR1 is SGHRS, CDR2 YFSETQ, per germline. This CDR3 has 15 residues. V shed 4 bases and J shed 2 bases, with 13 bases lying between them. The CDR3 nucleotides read TGCGCCAGCAGCCTCCCAGGTTCCACCTACAATGAGCAGTTCTTC. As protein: CASSLPGSTYNEQFF. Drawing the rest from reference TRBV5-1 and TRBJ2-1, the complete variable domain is KAGVTQTPRYLIKTRGQQVTLSCSPISGHRSVSWYQQTPGQGLQFLFEYFSETQRNKGNFPGRFSGRQFSNSRSEMNVSTLELGDSALYLCASSLPGSTYNEQFFGPGTRLTVL.

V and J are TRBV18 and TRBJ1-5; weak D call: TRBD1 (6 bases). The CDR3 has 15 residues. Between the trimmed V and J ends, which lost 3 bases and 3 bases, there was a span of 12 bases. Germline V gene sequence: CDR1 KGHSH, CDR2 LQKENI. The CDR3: CASSPVAGANQPQHF. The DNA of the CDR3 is TGTGCCAGCTCACCCGTGGCAGGGGCCAATCAGCCCCAGCATTTT.

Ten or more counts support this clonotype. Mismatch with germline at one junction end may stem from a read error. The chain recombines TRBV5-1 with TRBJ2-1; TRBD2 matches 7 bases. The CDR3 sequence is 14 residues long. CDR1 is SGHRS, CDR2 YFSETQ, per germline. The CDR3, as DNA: TGTGCCAGCAGCTTGGGGGGGGACTACAATGAGCAGTTCTTC. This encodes CASSLGGDYNEQFF.

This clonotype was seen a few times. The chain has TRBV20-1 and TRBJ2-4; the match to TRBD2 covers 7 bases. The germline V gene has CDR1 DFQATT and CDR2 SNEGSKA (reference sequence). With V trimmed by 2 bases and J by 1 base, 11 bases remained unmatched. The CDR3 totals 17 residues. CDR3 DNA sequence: TGCAGTGCTAGATATCGGGGACTGGGGGGGGCCAAAAACATTCAGTACTTC. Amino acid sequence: CSARYRGLGGAKNIQYF.

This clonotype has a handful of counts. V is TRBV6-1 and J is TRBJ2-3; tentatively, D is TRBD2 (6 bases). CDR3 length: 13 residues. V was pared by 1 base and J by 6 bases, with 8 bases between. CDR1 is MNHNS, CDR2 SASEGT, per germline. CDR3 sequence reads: CASSEGGVDTQYF. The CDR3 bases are TGTGCCAGCAGTGAAGGGGGGGTGGATACGCAGTATTTT.

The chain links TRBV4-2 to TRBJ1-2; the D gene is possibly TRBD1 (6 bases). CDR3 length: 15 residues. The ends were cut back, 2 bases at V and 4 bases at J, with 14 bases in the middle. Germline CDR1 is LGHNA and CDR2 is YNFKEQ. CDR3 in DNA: TGTGCCAGCAGCCAAAGCCCCAGGGGATTCTATGGCTACACCTTC. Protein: CASSQSPRGFYGYTF.

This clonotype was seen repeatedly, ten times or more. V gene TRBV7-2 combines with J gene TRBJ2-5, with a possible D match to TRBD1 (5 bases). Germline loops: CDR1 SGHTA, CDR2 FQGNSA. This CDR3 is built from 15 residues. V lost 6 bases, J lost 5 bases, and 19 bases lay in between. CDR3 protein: CASSSQVASAETQYF. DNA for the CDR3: TGTGCCAGCAGTTCACAGGTCGCATCGGCGGAGACCCAGTACTTC.

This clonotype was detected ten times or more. The CDR3 region is CASSLYGGQETQYF. CDR3 DNA: TGTGCCAGCAGCTTATACGGGGGCCAAGAGACCCAGTACTTC. V and J are TRBV7-2 and TRBJ2-5; maybe TRBD2 (6 bases). V was clipped by 2 bases and J by 1 base, with 8 bases between them. This CDR3 is built from 14 residues. The germline gives CDR1 SGHTA, CDR2 FQGNSA.